These 21 T cell receptor beta chains were sequenced from one sample in a study of regulatory T cells in long-lasting Graves disease (dated by TCRdb to the early 2020s). To prepare the library, multiplex PCR was applied. TCRdb records Illumina HiSeq 4000 as the sequencer. iRepertoire HTBI primers and Arm-PCR amplification of CDR3 regions were used to construct TCR beta libraries. Using fastp at Q25 and MiXCR, TCRdb reprocessed the public reads and kept productive beta chains. Merged by CDR3 protein, the rows form single entries marked with the most common genes and DNA. This sample holds 350,000 to 450,000 distinct CDR3 sequences; about 16% were observed only once. The ten biggest clones cover around 15% of the sample. In light of the paper, this sample's time point label describes: newly diagnosed GD, antithyroid drugs for less than 3 months. RNA was extracted from PBMCs in TRIzol for both TCR sequencing and RNA sequencing.

These data are also associated with another study on T cells in Graves' hyperthyroidism and ophthalmopathy.

The input for sequencing was peripheral blood mononuclear cells (PBMCs), taken at new diagnosis, from a patient treated with antithyroid drugs. These receptors were obtained from a woman aged 25 to 39 with Graves disease. Donor details come from another sample of the same person, matched by shared clones.

V usage is TRBV27 and J usage is TRBJ2-2; TRBD1 matches 7 bases. V gave up 4 bases and J gave up 6 bases; unmatched junction bases: 8. This CDR3 contains 15 residues. Germline loops: CDR1 MNHEY, CDR2 SMNVEV (reference sequence). The CDR3 loop reads CASSSPGQSPGELFF. CDR3 nucleotide sequence: TGTGCCAGCAGTTCCCCGGGACAGTCTCCCGGGGAGCTGTTTTTT.

The gene calls are TRBV30 and TRBJ1-1; 9 positions match TRBD1. Losses at the gene ends were 4 bases for V and 2 bases for J; bases not matched to a gene: 8. CDR1 and CDR2 (germline): GTSNPN, SVGIG (reference sequence). This CDR3 is 15 amino acids long. CDR3 DNA: TGTGCCTGGAACATCCGGGACAGGGTAAACACTGAAGCTTTCTTT. Translated, it gives CAWNIRDRVNTEAFF.

There are many counts of this clonotype. The V and J genes are TRBV27 and TRBJ2-1, with TRBD2 as a possible D gene (6 bases). Trimming pared 8 bases from V and 9 bases from J, leaving 20 bases between. The CDR3 loop spans 14 amino acids. Germline V lookup: CDR1 MNHEY, CDR2 SMNVEV (reference sequence). CDR3 coding DNA: TGTGCCAGCGGAAAAACCTTTAGGGGAGGTGAGCAGTTCTTC. This gives the protein CASGKTFRGGEQFF.

This clonotype was recorded at least ten times. The CDR3 loop is CAWSVLSWDQAFF. For the CDR3, the DNA is TGTGCCTGGAGTGTACTAAGTTGGGATCAAGCTTTCTTT. The rearrangement uses TRBV30 and TRBJ1-1; D is unclear. There are 13 residues in the CDR3. Trimming took off 0 bases at V and 9 bases at J, with 14 bases between the two ends. CDR1 GTSNPN and CDR2 SVGIG come from the germline V gene (reference sequence).

The chain carries TRBV4-1 and TRBJ1-2; D not resolved. From germline, CDR1 is MGHRA and CDR2 YSYEKL. V lost 0 bases to trimming and J lost 4 bases, with 12 bases between them. CDR3 size: 15 residues. The CDR3 bases are TGCGCCAGCAGCCAAGAAGGTCCTACTGGCTATGGCTACACCTTC. Residues: CASSQEGPTGYGYTF.

The chain combines TRBV6-2 or TRBV6-3 with TRBJ1-2; 8 bases agree with TRBD1. This CDR3 has 15 amino acids. Germline CDR1 and CDR2: MNHEY and SVGEGT. Trimming cost V 6 bases and J 7 bases; bases outside gene matches: 13. The CDR3 coding sequence is TGTGCCAGCAGCGATGGGACAGGATCGTTTCGTGGCTACACCTTC. It encodes CASSDGTGSFRGYTF.

This clonotype showed up many times. The V gene is TRBV10-2, the J gene TRBJ2-5; the D gene is possibly TRBD2 (6 bases). Per the germline V gene, CDR1 is WSHSY and CDR2 is SAAADI. The CDR3 consists of 14 residues. The ends were cut back, 0 bases at V and 5 bases at J, with 10 bases in the middle. The CDR3 region is CASSESGGGETQYF. The CDR3 DNA reads as TGCGCCAGCAGTGAGTCAGGCGGAGGGGAGACCCAGTACTTC.

The chain joins TRBV20-1 to TRBJ2-7; TRBD2 is a possible D gene (7 bases). The CDR3 runs to 13 residues. Germline CDR1 reads DFQATT; CDR2 reads SNEGSKA (reference sequence). V gave up 5 bases and J gave up 3 bases, with 14 bases separating them. The CDR3 is CSAPRGGLYEQYF. The DNA for the CDR3 is TGCAGTGCTCCGAGGGGGGGCCTCTACGAGCAGTACTTC.

The genes are TRBV30 and TRBJ2-1, with TRBD2 identical over 10 bases. The CDR3 is 14 residues long. With V trimmed by 8 bases and J by 4 bases, 8 bases remained unmatched. The germline V gene encodes CDR1 GTSNPN and CDR2 SVGIG (reference sequence). Here the CDR3 reads CARQAGGLYNEQFF. CDR3 DNA sequence: TGTGCCAGACAAGCGGGAGGGCTATACAATGAGCAGTTCTTC. The full variable domain, rest sourced from reference TRBV30 and TRBJ2-1, is SQTIHQWPATLVQPVGSPLSLECTVEGTSNPNLYWYRQAAGRGLQLLFYSVGIGQISSEVPQNLSASRPQDRQFILSSKKLLLSDSGFYLCARQAGGLYNEQFFGPGTRLTVL.

This clonotype was recorded at least ten times. The gene calls are TRBV27 and TRBJ2-7; 7 nucleotides match TRBD2. The CDR3 covers 16 residues. V dropped 3 bases and J dropped 4; count of bases not matched to a gene: 12. Germline CDR1 MNHEY, CDR2 SMNVEV (reference sequence). The CDR3: CASSFGGSQGLYEQYF. The CDR3 bases are TGTGCCAGCAGTTTCGGCGGGAGTCAGGGTCTTTACGAGCAGTACTTC.

Many counts were recorded for this clonotype. The V call is TRBV7-9, the J call TRBJ2-1; a weak D match, TRBD2 (5 bases). The germline V gene has CDR1 SEHNR and CDR2 FQNEAQ (reference sequence). Trimming took off 4 bases at V and 8 bases at J, with 9 bases between the two ends. The CDR3 loop spans 12 amino acids. CDR3 sequence reads: CASSWELDEQFF. The CDR3 region has the DNA TGTGCCAGCAGCTGGGAGCTGGATGAGCAGTTCTTC.

This clonotype appeared a few times. The junction shows a germline mismatch at one end, possibly a read error. The chain employs TRBV12-5 and TRBJ2-1, with TRBD2 matching 7 bases. The V gene's germline CDR1 is LGHNT and CDR2 FRNRAP. This CDR3 region has 17 residues. CDR3 bases: TGTGCTGGTGGTTTGGTACTTAGGGAGGGCGTGTTCAATGAGCAGTCCTTC. Residues: CAGGLVLREGVFNEQSF.

This clonotype appeared a few times. The chain recombines TRBV18 with TRBJ2-7, with D unresolved. Trimming took off 3 bases at V and 1 base at J, with 7 bases between the two ends. The CDR3 loop spans 13 amino acids. Germline values: CDR1 KGHSH, CDR2 LQKENI. CDR3 sequence reads: CASSPSRSYEQYF. CDR3 coding DNA: TGTGCCAGCTCACCGAGCAGATCCTACGAGCAGTACTTC.

This clonotype was recorded many times. The chain joins TRBV11-3 to TRBJ2-7, with no clear D. The CDR3 is made up of 14 amino acids. The germline CDR1 and CDR2 sequences are SGHNT and YENEEA. Trimming cost V 3 bases and J 5 bases, with 14 bases left between them. CDR3 region: CASSLGPENHEQYF. CDR3 DNA: TGTGCCAGCAGCTTGGGCCCAGAGAACCACGAGCAGTACTTC. Based on the CDR3 plus reference TRBV11-3 and TRBJ2-7, the full variable domain is EAGVVQSPRYKIIEKKQPVAFWCNPISGHNTLYWYLQNLGQGPELLIRYENEEAVDDSQLPKDRFSAERLKGVDSTLKIQPAELGDSAVYLCASSLGPENHEQYFGPGTRLTVT.

The sample holds a few counts of this clonotype. The rearrangement links TRBV5-1 to TRBJ2-2; 9 bases agree with TRBD1. The CDR3 contains 15 residues. Germline assignment: CDR1 SGHRS and CDR2 YFSETQ. J gave up 7 bases and V 4 bases, and 8 bases lay outside the gene matches. The CDR3 is CASSPGTGSGGELFF. CDR3 DNA: TGCGCCAGCAGCCCGGGGACAGGGTCGGGCGGGGAGCTGTTTTTT.

This clonotype was recorded at least ten times. J is TRBJ1-2 and V is TRBV10-3, with D perhaps TRBD1 (6 bases). CDR3 length equals 14 residues. V dropped 0 bases and J dropped 6 bases, with 11 bases sitting between them. Germline loops: CDR1 ENHRY, CDR2 SYGVKD. The CDR3 sequence: CAISESGGPHGYTF. In DNA, the CDR3 is TGTGCCATCAGTGAGTCTGGGGGGCCTCATGGCTACACCTTC.

The sample holds a few counts of this clonotype. The chain links TRBV18 to TRBJ1-1; 10 positions agree with TRBD1. With V trimmed by 2 bases and J by 3 bases, 9 bases remained unmatched. CDR3 length: 17 residues. Germline CDR1 is KGHSH and CDR2 is LQKENI. CDR3 nucleotides: TGTGCCAGCTCACCAGTGACAGGGGGCCTCGGGGACACTGAAGCTTTCTTT. Its protein is CASSPVTGGLGDTEAFF.

In its sample, this clonotype was seen a few times. The chain combines TRBV7-2 with TRBJ2-3, with TRBD2 matching over 12 bases. CDR1 is SGHTA, CDR2 FQGNSA, per germline. V shed 5 bases and J 7 bases; nucleotides not matched to a gene: 16. The CDR3 is 18 amino acids. CDR3 DNA: TGTGCCAGCAGCCCAGGAGCGCTAGCGGGAGGGCCCAGGTATACGCAGTATTTT. Translating gives CASSPGALAGGPRYTQYF.

This clonotype has ten or more counts. The V gene is TRBV30, the J gene TRBJ1-2; D is possibly TRBD1 (5 bases). V was cut by 1 base and J by 3 bases, with 12 bases left in between. This CDR3 contains 14 residues. The V gene's germline CDR1 is GTSNPN and CDR2 SVGIG (reference sequence). CDR3 loop: CAWSESRGYYGYTF. In DNA form, the CDR3 reads TGTGCCTGGAGTGAGTCTCGGGGCTACTATGGCTACACCTTC.

As concerns this clonotype: Just one base apart from a much larger clone, this may be a read error. This rearrangement joins TRBV10-1 to TRBJ2-3; unclear D gene. Germline values: CDR1 WNHNN, CDR2 SYGVQD (reference sequence). The CDR3 is 17 residues long. V was cut by 0 bases and J by 4 bases, with 17 bases left in between. CDR3: CASSESTTGNAPDTQYF. The DNA of the CDR3 is TGCGCCAGCAGTGAGTCGACGACGGGCAATGCCCCAGATACGCAGTATTTT.

This clonotype was counted many times. The chain uses TRBV11-2 and TRBJ2-2; possible D gene TRBD1, 5 bases. V was shortened by 5 bases and J by 7 bases, with 14 bases between the two germline ends. Looked up from germline, CDR1 is SGHAT and CDR2 is FQNNGV. This CDR3 has 14 residues. The CDR3 reads CASSLLTGHGELFF. The CDR3 coding sequence is TGTGCCAGCAGCCTCCTCACTGGACACGGGGAGCTGTTTTTT.